Each of the 16 T cell receptor beta chains below was sequenced from the same sample in a study of blood T cell repertoires in COVID-19. Assay used: immunoSEQ multiplex PCR; TCRdb lists only in-frame clones, some missing. This sample has 60,000 to 75,000 clones; 75% to 80% occur once, and the top ten carry roughly half. The sample taken for sequencing was peripheral blood. The receptors stem from a woman of 80 years or more with acute or convalescent COVID-19.

This chain links TRBV18 with TRBJ2-4; 8 bases match TRBD1. The germline V gene has CDR1 KGHSH and CDR2 LQKENI. This CDR3 contains 15 residues. V trimming: 3 bases; J trimming: 5 bases; junction bases outside the gene matches: 6. The CDR3 DNA sequence: TGTGCCAGCTCACCGCAGACAGGGGTAGAAAACATTCAGTACTTC. Amino acids: CASSPQTGVENIQYF.

This rearrangement joins TRBV5-5 to TRBJ1-2; no clear D gene. Germline V gene data show CDR1 as SGHKS and CDR2 as YYEKEE (reference sequence). The CDR3 contains 16 residues. The V end lost 6 bases, the J end lost 2 bases, and 20 bases lay between the germline ends. The CDR3 loop reads CASTERGSYANYGYTF. As DNA, the CDR3 is TGTGCCAGCACCGAGAGAGGCAGTTATGCCAACTATGGCTACACCTTC.

The rearrangement links TRBV11-2 to TRBJ2-7, with 10 bases aligning to TRBD1. V trimming: 5 bases; J trimming: 9 bases; junction bases outside the gene matches: 7. Looked up from germline, CDR1 is SGHAT and CDR2 is FQNNGV. This CDR3 contains 13 residues. The CDR3, as DNA: TGTGCCAGCAGCCCGGACAGGGGGGTCGGGCAGTACTTC. Protein: CASSPDRGVGQYF.

The CDR3: CASSPLTPYSGNTIYF. The CDR3 DNA is TGTGCCAGCAGCCCCCTGACACCGTACTCTGGAAACACCATATATTTT. This rearrangement joins TRBV3-1 (or the pseudogene TRBV3-2) to TRBJ1-3; D not certain. In germline, CDR1 is LGHDT, CDR2 YNNKEL (reference sequence). The CDR3 covers 16 residues. Trimming shortened V by 4 bases and J by 0 bases, and 13 bases separated the two germline ends.

The genes are TRBV13 and TRBJ2-3; 9 bases match TRBD2. CDR1 is PRHDT, CDR2 FYEKMQ, per germline (reference sequence). V gave up 4 bases and J gave up 0 bases; unmatched junction bases: 11. The CDR3 contains 18 residues. CDR3 DNA: TGTGCCAGCAGCTCTAGAGGCCCGACTAGCGGAAGCACAGATACGCAGTATTTT. Its protein is CASSSRGPTSGSTDTQYF.

This clone is medium-sized (0.01 to 0.1%) by share. The chain has TRBV19 and TRBJ1-5, with D maybe TRBD1 (5 bases). Germline V gene lookup returns CDR1 LNHDA and CDR2 SQIVND (reference sequence). The CDR3 has 15 amino acids. The V and J ends lost 4 bases and 3 bases respectively, with 13 bases between them. In nucleotides, the CDR3 is TGTGCCAGTAGTACCGTCGACAGATACAATCAGCCCCAGCATTTT. Residues: CASSTVDRYNQPQHF. The full variable domain, rest sourced from reference TRBV19 and TRBJ1-5, is DGGITQSPKYLFRKEGQNVTLSCEQNLNHDAMYWYRQDPGQGLRLIYYSQIVNDFQKGDIAEGYSVSREKKESFPLTVTSAQKNPTAFYLCASSTVDRYNQPQHFGDGTRLSIL.

The chain joins TRBV2 to TRBJ1-1; tentative D call: TRBD1 (5 bases). In germline, CDR1 is SNHLY, CDR2 FYNNEI. This CDR3 has 14 residues. Between the trimmed V and J ends, which lost 3 bases and 5 bases, there was a span of 13 bases. CDR3 in amino acids: CASSDPRGLTEAFF. In DNA, the CDR3 is TGTGCCAGCAGTGACCCCCGGGGGTTAACTGAAGCTTTCTTT.

The rearrangement uses TRBV18 and TRBJ2-2; D is possibly TRBD1 (5 bases). The CDR3 runs to 16 residues. The germline gives CDR1 KGHSH, CDR2 LQKENI. The V end lost 7 bases, the J end lost 3 bases, and 18 bases lay between the germline ends. CDR3 residues: CASCPSFRDDTGELFF. The CDR3 DNA follows: TGTGCCAGCTGCCCCTCCTTCAGGGATGACACCGGGGAGCTGTTTTTT.

The chain uses TRBV4-2 and TRBJ2-6; TRBD2 matches 12 bases. CDR3 length: 17 residues. Germline assignment: CDR1 LGHNA and CDR2 YNFKEQ. After removal of 0 bases from V and 8 bases from J, the junction contained 5 bases not matched to a gene. This CDR3 reads CASSQDLTSGSTNVLTF. The CDR3 region has the DNA TGTGCCAGCAGCCAAGATCTGACTAGCGGGAGTACCAACGTCCTGACTTTC.

The V and J genes are TRBV4-3 and TRBJ2-3, with D perhaps TRBD1 (6 bases). CDR1 is LGHNA and CDR2 is YSLEER in the germline V gene. V was pared by 6 bases and J by 0 bases, with 7 bases between. This CDR3 is built from 13 residues. DNA for the CDR3: TGCGCCAGCAGAGGACAGAGCACAGATACGCAGTATTTT. Translation: CASRGQSTDTQYF.

The chain is built from TRBV29-1 and TRBJ2-5; 7 nucleotides align to TRBD2. Losses at the gene ends were 7 bases for V and 5 bases for J; bases not matched to a gene: 16. The CDR3 length is 15 residues. CDR1 and CDR2 (germline): SQVTM, ANQGSEA. CDR3 sequence: CSAHQLRESGETQYF. CDR3 DNA sequence: TGCAGCGCGCACCAGCTGCGGGAGTCAGGGGAGACCCAGTACTTC.

V is TRBV15 and J is TRBJ2-7, with D tentatively TRBD2 (6 bases). This CDR3 is built from 15 residues. V was clipped by 5 bases and J by 0 bases, with 14 bases between them. Germline loops: CDR1 LNHNV, CDR2 YYDKDF (reference sequence). The CDR3: CATSWGTFLSYEQYF. The CDR3 DNA sequence: TGTGCCACCAGCTGGGGGACTTTCCTCTCCTACGAGCAGTACTTC.

The sample holds one count of this clone. The chain recombines TRBV7-8 with TRBJ2-3; tentative D call: TRBD2 (6 bases). CDR1 is SGHVS, CDR2 FQNEAQ, per germline. CDR3 length equals 14 residues. V was clipped by 3 bases and J by 6 bases, with 13 bases between them. The CDR3 region is CASSLGPGGDTQYF. The DNA of the CDR3 is TGTGCCAGCAGCTTGGGCCCAGGAGGGGATACGCAGTATTTT. Combining the CDR3 with reference TRBV7-8 and TRBJ2-3 gives the whole variable domain GAGVSQSPRYKVAKRGQDVALRCDPISGHVSLFWYQQALGQGPEFLTYFQNEAQLDKSGLPSDRFFAERPEGSVSTLKIQRTQQEDSAVYLCASSLGPGGDTQYFGPGTRLTVL.

The chain recombines TRBV16 with TRBJ1-5, with unresolved D. In germline, CDR1 is KGHSY, CDR2 FQNENV. V was cut by 0 bases and J by 7 bases, with 10 bases left in between. This CDR3 is 14 amino acids long. CDR3 protein: CASSQSRGGQPQHF. The CDR3 DNA reads as TGTGCCAGCAGCCAATCACGGGGAGGGCAGCCCCAGCATTTT.

This chain connects TRBV5-6 to TRBJ1-2; 11 positions agree with TRBD1. CDR3 length: 15 residues. V trimming: 4 bases; J trimming: 3 bases; junction bases outside the gene matches: 5. Germline V lookup: CDR1 SGHDT, CDR2 YYEEEE. The CDR3 DNA reads as TGTGCCAGCAGCCCCTGGGACAGGGGGTACTATGGCTACACCTTC. It is translated as CASSPWDRGYYGYTF. The variable domain in full, with the rest retrieved from reference TRBV5-6 and TRBJ1-2, is DAGVTQSPTHLIKTRGQQVTLRCSPKSGHDTVSWYQQALGQGPQFIFQYYEEEERQRGNFPDRFSGHQFPNYSSELNVNALLLGDSALYLCASSPWDRGYYGYTFGSGTRLTVV.

The genes are TRBV21-1 and TRBJ2-1; the D segment call TRBD2 is taken from the table without a DNA check. TRBV21-1 is a recognized pseudogene. The CDR3 spans 15 residues. CDR3: CASSKLAYTYNEQFF. The DNA for the CDR3 is TGTGCCAGCAGCAAGCTAGCGTACACCTACAATGAGCAGTTCTTC.